The 30 T cell receptor beta chains in this list originate from one sample, sequenced in a study of CD8 T cells in ankylosing spondylitis. TCRdb used MiXCR to reprocess the 5' RACE reads, holding one entry per CDR3 protein. There are approximately 150,000 distinct CDR3 sequences in the sample; about a third occur only once, and 4.5% to 6% lies in the top ten. The specimen was synovial fluid, either unsorted or a sorted T cell fraction (not recorded which). These receptors all stem from a male donor with ankylosing spondylitis.

This clonotype was counted between two and nine times. The chain is built from TRBV12-3 or TRBV12-4 and TRBJ1-2; TRBD1 matches at 7 bases. CDR3 length: 14 residues. Trimming cost V 6 bases and J 0 bases; bases outside gene matches: 4. This chain's CDR3 is CASRSGQANYGYTF. The CDR3 DNA reads as TGTGCCAGCAGATCAGGACAGGCTAACTATGGCTACACCTTC.

A few counts support this clonotype. The chain employs TRBV24-1 and TRBJ2-3; 9 positions agree with TRBD2. The CDR3 extends over 15 amino acids. The germline V gene encodes CDR1 KGHDR and CDR2 SFDVKD. V was clipped by 5 bases and J by 1 base; unmatched bases: 3. The CDR3 coding sequence is TGTGCCACCAGTGTGACTAGCGGACGCACAGATACGCAGTATTTT. Amino acid sequence: CATSVTSGRTDTQYF.

This clonotype showed up just a few times. The chain joins TRBV20-1 to TRBJ2-5; no definite D call. Germline CDR1 DFQATT, CDR2 SNEGSKA (reference sequence). The CDR3 loop spans 11 amino acids. V lost 2 bases to trimming and J lost 5 bases, with 6 bases between them. Here the CDR3 reads CSARFGETQYF. In DNA, the CDR3 is TGCAGTGCTAGATTTGGCGAGACCCAGTACTTC.

In its sample, this clonotype was seen a few times. The rearrangement joins TRBV20-1 to TRBJ1-1; 7 bases are a match to TRBD1. The CDR3 covers 14 residues. V was pared by 8 bases and J by 3 bases, with 12 bases of the junction left unmatched. CDR1 DFQATT and CDR2 SNEGSKA come from the germline V gene (reference sequence). The CDR3 protein is CSRLRGPGYTEAFF. In DNA, the CDR3 is TGCAGTCGTCTTAGGGGGCCCGGGTACACTGAAGCTTTCTTT.

V usage is TRBV5-5 and J usage is TRBJ1-5; D is ambiguous. The V gene's germline CDR1 is SGHKS and CDR2 YYEKEE (reference sequence). The length of the CDR3 is 16 residues. Trimming removed 0 bases from V and 1 base from J, with 11 bases in between. CDR3: CASSLEGAASNQPQHF. CDR3 bases: TGTGCCAGCAGCTTGGAGGGCGCGGCAAGCAATCAGCCCCAGCATTTT.

This clonotype was counted only a few times. The rearrangement uses TRBV12-3 or TRBV12-4 and TRBJ1-6, with D hard to call. CDR3 size: 13 residues. V gave up 2 bases and J gave up 13 bases, with 12 bases separating them. The CDR3 DNA sequence: TGTGCCAGCAGTTTAAGAAGCCTTAAGCCCCTCCACTTT. Residues: CASSLRSLKPLHF.

This clonotype turned up a few times. This chain links TRBV24-1 with TRBJ2-3; no definite D call. Looked up from germline, CDR1 is KGHDR and CDR2 is SFDVKD. Trimming stripped 6 bases from V and 4 bases from J, with 4 bases between. This CDR3 comprises 11 residues. CDR3: CATSYSDTQYF. CDR3 DNA sequence: TGTGCCACCAGTTACTCAGATACGCAGTATTTT.

This rearrangement joins TRBV6-1 to TRBJ1-6, with D tentatively TRBD1 (6 bases). The CDR3 is 14 amino acids. The V end was cut by 10 bases, the J end by 5 bases, with 15 bases between. The germline CDR1 and CDR2 sequences are MNHNS and SASEGT. Here the CDR3 DNA reads TGTGCCATCAACCCCCGACAGGATAATTCACCCCTCCACTTT. It codes for CAINPRQDNSPLHF.

For the CDR3, the DNA is TGTGCCAGCAGTCCCTACAACCGGGACAGGGCCTACGAGCAGTACTTC. Its translation: CASSPYNRDRAYEQYF. The rearrangement uses TRBV27 and TRBJ2-7, with 9 bases identical to TRBD1. CDR3 length: 16 residues. Germline CDR1 and CDR2: MNHEY and SMNVEV (reference sequence). Unmatched junction bases numbered 10, after V lost 5 bases and J lost 2 bases.

The chain has TRBV4-3 and TRBJ2-2; 15 bases map to TRBD2. The length of the CDR3 is 17 residues. The V gene end was trimmed by 1 base and the J gene end by 6 bases; junction bases not matched to a gene: 3. Looked up from germline, CDR1 is LGHNA and CDR2 is YSLEER. CDR3: CASSQGTSGRASGELFF. The CDR3 nucleotides read TGCGCCAGCAGCCAAGGGACTAGCGGGAGGGCCTCCGGGGAGCTGTTTTTT.

This clonotype was counted only a few times. This chain connects TRBV20-1 to TRBJ2-1, with 7 nucleotides matching TRBD2. Germline-derived CDR1 and CDR2 are DFQATT and SNEGSKA (reference sequence). V shed 0 bases and J 3 bases; nucleotides not matched to a gene: 8. The CDR3 has 16 residues. The CDR3 protein is CSARDRAGAVYNEQFF. As DNA, the CDR3 is TGCAGTGCTAGAGATAGGGCGGGAGCTGTCTACAATGAGCAGTTCTTC.

This clonotype was seen repeatedly, ten times or more. The chain employs TRBV10-3 and TRBJ1-1; 7 nucleotides match TRBD1. The length of the CDR3 is 14 residues. V lost 5 bases to trimming and J lost 3 bases; unmatched junction nucleotides: 6. Germline V lookup: CDR1 ENHRY, CDR2 SYGVKD. CDR3 DNA sequence: TGTGCCATCAGTAAGCGACAGGGAGACACTGAAGCTTTCTTT. It yields the protein CAISKRQGDTEAFF.

This sequence joins TRBV15 and TRBJ2-1, with a tentative D call TRBD2 (6 bases). Germline V CDR1 and CDR2: LNHNV, YYDKDF (reference sequence). The germline V and J ends were trimmed by 8 bases and 0 bases, with 11 bases remaining between them. The CDR3 runs 14 residues. The CDR3 DNA sequence: TGTGCCACCCTCTTAGCGGTCTCCTACAATGAGCAGTTCTTC. It translates to CATLLAVSYNEQFF.

This clonotype has more than one count but fewer than ten. This chain uses TRBV30 with TRBJ1-5, with D maybe TRBD1 (5 bases). This CDR3 is 15 amino acids long. From germline, CDR1 is GTSNPN and CDR2 SVGIG (reference sequence). V lost 5 bases and J lost 1, with 15 bases in between. The CDR3 region is CAWAKGNPSNQPQHF. CDR3 DNA sequence: TGTGCCTGGGCCAAGGGGAACCCAAGCAATCAGCCCCAGCATTTT.

CDR3 loop: CACRIADEKLFF. DNA of the CDR3: TGTGCCTGCAGGATAGCGGACGAAAAACTGTTTTTT. The chain combines TRBV10-3 with TRBJ1-4; D not resolved. V was shortened by 11 bases and J by 8 bases, with 15 bases between the two germline ends. Per the germline V gene, CDR1 is ENHRY and CDR2 is SYGVKD. This CDR3 contains 12 residues.

V gene TRBV2 combines with J gene TRBJ2-7, with a weak D call TRBD2 (6 bases). The CDR3 is 14 amino acids. Per the germline V gene, CDR1 is SNHLY and CDR2 is FYNNEI. The V end was cut by 2 bases, the J end by 6 bases, with 14 bases between. The CDR3 DNA sequence: TGTGCCAGCAGTGAAACCAGACGGAGGGGCGAGCAGTACTTC. Translating gives CASSETRRRGEQYF.

The chain uses TRBV6-1 and TRBJ2-1; 8 positions agree with TRBD2. Trimming took 3 bases from V and 2 from J; bases not matched to a gene: 3. Germline CDR1 is MNHNS and CDR2 is SASEGT. The CDR3 covers 15 residues. The CDR3 spells CASSEGGGTYNEQFF. CDR3 nucleotides: TGTGCCAGCAGTGAGGGCGGGGGGACCTACAATGAGCAGTTCTTC.

In its sample, this clonotype was seen many times. The chain carries TRBV7-2 and TRBJ1-5; D call uncertain. CDR3 length: 14 amino acids. Looked up from germline, CDR1 is SGHTA and CDR2 is FQGNSA. Deletions cut 1 base from V and 6 bases from J, with 10 bases between. This chain's CDR3 is CASSLVWGGQPQHF. In DNA form, the CDR3 reads TGTGCCAGCAGCTTAGTTTGGGGAGGTCAGCCCCAGCATTTT.

The CDR3 sequence: CATSEPGSGPTYEQYF. For the CDR3, the DNA is TGTGCCACCAGTGAGCCGGGGTCAGGGCCAACCTACGAGCAGTACTTC. This chain joins TRBV24-1 and TRBJ2-7, with D perhaps assigned TRBD1 or TRBD2 (5 bases each). With 4 bases removed from V and 2 bases from J, the gap between germline ends came to 17 bases. Germline V lookup: CDR1 KGHDR, CDR2 SFDVKD. The CDR3 sequence is 16 residues long.

This clonotype was seen a few times. This chain connects TRBV3-1 to TRBJ2-5; 12 nucleotides line up with TRBD2. CDR1 and CDR2 (germline): LGHDT, YNNKEL (reference sequence). The junction had 11 bases not matched to a gene; V was cut back by 6 bases and J by 9 bases. The CDR3 spans 15 residues. CDR3 coding DNA: TGTGCCAGCAGGGACCTAGCGGGGGGGTCCATGGCCCAGTACTTC. Translated: CASRDLAGGSMAQYF.

This clonotype was counted a few times. The V and J genes are TRBV12-3 or TRBV12-4 and TRBJ2-3; the D call may be TRBD1 or TRBD2 (5 bases each). This CDR3 has 14 amino acids. V dropped 5 bases and J dropped 2 bases, with 11 bases sitting between them. CDR3 sequence (DNA): TGTGCCAGCAGTCCTAAGGGACCCACAGATACGCAGTATTTT. This sequence encodes CASSPKGPTDTQYF.

With regard to this clonotype: The DNA is left out, because the CDR3 cannot be placed on it with certainty; the CDR3 is given as TCRdb lists it. The rearrangement joins TRBV10-3 to TRBJ1-4; the DNA was not used to check the table's D call, TRBD1. Germline CDR1 is ENHRY and CDR2 is SYGVKD. Including both end residues, the CDR3 is 13 amino acids long. CDR3 region: CAISEDREKLFFF.

This clonotype was observed at least ten times. The V and J genes are TRBV5-1 and TRBJ1-2; no definite D call. Germline loops: CDR1 SGHRS, CDR2 YFSETQ. Trimming stripped 8 bases from V and 2 bases from J, with 13 bases between. The CDR3 totals 13 residues. The CDR3 protein is CASSMESNYGYTF. The CDR3 DNA reads TGCGCCAGTTCGATGGAGTCCAACTATGGCTACACCTTC.

This rearrangement joins TRBV5-1 to TRBJ2-4; 8 nucleotides agree with TRBD1. The CDR3 spans 14 residues. The germline V gene encodes CDR1 SGHRS and CDR2 YFSETQ. Trimming cost V 4 bases and J 2 bases; bases outside gene matches: 2. The CDR3 region is CASSPRGPKNIQYF. CDR3 sequence (DNA): TGCGCCAGCAGCCCCAGGGGGCCCAAAAACATTCAGTACTTC.

The sample holds a few counts of this clonotype. The genes are TRBV20-1 and TRBJ1-1; D is unclear. The ends were cut back, 5 bases at V and 0 bases at J, with 13 bases in the middle. From germline, CDR1 is DFQATT and CDR2 SNEGSKA (reference sequence). The CDR3 length is 14 residues. This CDR3 is CSAPRALLNTEAFF. The CDR3 nucleotides are TGCAGTGCTCCCCGGGCCCTCCTGAACACTGAAGCTTTCTTT.

This clonotype was found many times. The chain carries TRBV29-1 and TRBJ2-3; 8 bases are shared with TRBD2. The CDR3 has 15 residues. Per the germline V gene, CDR1 is SQVTM and CDR2 is ANQGSEA. J lost 1 base, V lost 1 base, and 4 bases had no gene match. The CDR3 DNA is TGCAGCGTTGAAGGTCGGGAGGGTCGCACAGATACGCAGTATTTT. This gives the protein CSVEGREGRTDTQYF.

This clonotype has more than one count but fewer than ten. The chain uses TRBV5-1 and TRBJ1-5; TRBD1 matches 8 bases. V trimming: 0 bases; J trimming: 4 bases; junction bases outside the gene matches: 3. The CDR3 runs 15 residues. The germline gives CDR1 SGHRS, CDR2 YFSETQ. This CDR3 reads CASSLVGQANQPQHF. The CDR3 DNA sequence: TGCGCCAGCAGCTTGGTGGGACAGGCTAATCAGCCCCAGCATTTT.

The rearrangement uses TRBV20-1 and TRBJ2-1; weak D call: TRBD2 (7 bases). The germline V gene has CDR1 DFQATT and CDR2 SNEGSKA (reference sequence). V was clipped by 7 bases and J by 0 bases, with 16 bases between them. The CDR3 runs to 15 residues. The CDR3 protein is CSGTRGAYSYNEQFF. The CDR3 region has the DNA TGCAGTGGTACTCGGGGGGCCTACTCCTACAATGAGCAGTTCTTC.

In its sample, this clonotype was seen a few times. V usage is TRBV19 and J usage is TRBJ1-1; D is unresolved. Germline CDR1 reads LNHDA; CDR2 reads SQIVND (reference sequence). This CDR3 is built from 14 residues. V was shortened by 8 bases and J by 5 bases, with 18 bases between the two germline ends. The DNA for the CDR3 is TGTGCCAGTCCCTTGTGTGGACTGGGGACTGAAGCTTTCTTT. Translating gives CASPLCGLGTEAFF. The variable domain in full, completed from reference TRBV19 and TRBJ1-1, reads DGGITQSPKYLFRKEGQNVTLSCEQNLNHDAMYWYRQDPGQGLRLIYYSQIVNDFQKGDIAEGYSVSREKKESFPLTVTSAQKNPTAFYLCASPLCGLGTEAFFGQGTRLTVV.

This clonotype occurred a few times. This chain uses TRBV12-3 or TRBV12-4 with TRBJ2-5; 7 bases are shared with TRBD1. This CDR3 region has 13 residues. Trimming cost V 7 bases and J 4 bases; bases outside gene matches: 6. Here the CDR3 reads CASKRTGPETQYF. The DNA of the CDR3 is TGTGCCAGCAAACGGACAGGACCAGAGACCCAGTACTTC.